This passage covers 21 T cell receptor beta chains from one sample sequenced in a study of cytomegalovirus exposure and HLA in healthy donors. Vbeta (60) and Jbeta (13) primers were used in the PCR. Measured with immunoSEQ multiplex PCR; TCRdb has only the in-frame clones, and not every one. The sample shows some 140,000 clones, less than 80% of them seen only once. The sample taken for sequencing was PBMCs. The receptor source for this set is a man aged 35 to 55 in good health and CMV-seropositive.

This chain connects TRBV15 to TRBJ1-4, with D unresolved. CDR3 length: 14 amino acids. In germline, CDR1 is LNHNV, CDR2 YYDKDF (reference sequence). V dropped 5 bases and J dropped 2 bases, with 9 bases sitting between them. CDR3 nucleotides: TGTGCCACCAGCGCTTATAGTACTAATGAAAAACTGTTTTTT. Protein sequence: CATSAYSTNEKLFF.

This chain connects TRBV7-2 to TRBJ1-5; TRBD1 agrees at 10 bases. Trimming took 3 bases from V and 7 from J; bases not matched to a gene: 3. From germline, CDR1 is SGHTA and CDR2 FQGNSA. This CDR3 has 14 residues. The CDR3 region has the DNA TGTGCCAGCAGCTTGACAGGGGGCGGGCAGCCCCAGCATTTT. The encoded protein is CASSLTGGGQPQHF.

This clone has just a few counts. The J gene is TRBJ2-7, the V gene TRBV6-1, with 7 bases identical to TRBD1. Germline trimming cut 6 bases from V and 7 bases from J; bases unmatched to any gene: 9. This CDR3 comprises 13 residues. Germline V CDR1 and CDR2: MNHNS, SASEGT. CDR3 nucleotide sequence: TGTGCCAGCAGCGGCAGGGGGTCTCGAGAGCAGTACTTC. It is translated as CASSGRGSREQYF.

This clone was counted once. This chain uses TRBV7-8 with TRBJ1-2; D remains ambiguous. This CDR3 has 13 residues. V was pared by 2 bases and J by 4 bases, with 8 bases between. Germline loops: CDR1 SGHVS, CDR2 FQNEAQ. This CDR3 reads CASSLFEPYGYTF. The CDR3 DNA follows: TGTGCCAGCAGCTTATTCGAGCCCTATGGCTACACCTTC.

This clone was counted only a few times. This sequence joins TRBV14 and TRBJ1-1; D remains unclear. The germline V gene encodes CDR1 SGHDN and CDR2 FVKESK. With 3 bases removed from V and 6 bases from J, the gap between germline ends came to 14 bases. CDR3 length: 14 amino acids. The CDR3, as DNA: TGTGCCAGCAGCCATCCCCCCGAGATGCCTGAAGCTTTCTTT. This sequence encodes CASSHPPEMPEAFF.

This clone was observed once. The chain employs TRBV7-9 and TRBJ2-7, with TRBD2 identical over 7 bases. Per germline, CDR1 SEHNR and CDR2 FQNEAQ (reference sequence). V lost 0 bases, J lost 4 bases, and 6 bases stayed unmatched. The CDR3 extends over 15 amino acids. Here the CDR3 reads CASSLAQAGLYEQYF. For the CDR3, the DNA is TGTGCCAGCAGCTTAGCGCAAGCGGGACTGTACGAGCAGTACTTC.

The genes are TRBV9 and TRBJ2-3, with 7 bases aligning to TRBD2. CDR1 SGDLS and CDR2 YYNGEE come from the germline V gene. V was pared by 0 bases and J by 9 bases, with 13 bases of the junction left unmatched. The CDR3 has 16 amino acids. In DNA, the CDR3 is TGTGCCAGCAGCGTAGAAAGCGGGGACCTCCCGAGGACGCAGTATTTT. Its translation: CASSVESGDLPRTQYF.

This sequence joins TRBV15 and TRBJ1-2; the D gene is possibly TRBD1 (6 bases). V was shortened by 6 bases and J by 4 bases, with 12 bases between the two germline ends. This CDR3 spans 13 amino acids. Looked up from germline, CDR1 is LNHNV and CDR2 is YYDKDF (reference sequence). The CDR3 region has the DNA TGTGCCACCAGAGTACAGGGCTCCTATGGCTACACCTTC. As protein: CATRVQGSYGYTF.

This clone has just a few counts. CDR3 nucleotides: TGTGCCAGCAGCAGCGATACGACAGGGGGGGCCAACGTCCTGACTTTC. It is translated as CASSSDTTGGANVLTF. The chain recombines TRBV5-4 with TRBJ2-6, with TRBD1 identical over 7 bases. CDR3 length: 16 amino acids. In germline, CDR1 is SGHNT, CDR2 YYREEE (reference sequence). J was trimmed by 4 bases and V by 4 bases; bases with no gene match: 8.

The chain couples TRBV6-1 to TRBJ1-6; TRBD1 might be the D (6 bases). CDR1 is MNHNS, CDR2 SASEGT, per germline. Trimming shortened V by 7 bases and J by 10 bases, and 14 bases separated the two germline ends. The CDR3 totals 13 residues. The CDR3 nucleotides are TGTGCCAGCACTGAGGAGCAGGGGTCACCCCTCCACTTT. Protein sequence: CASTEEQGSPLHF.

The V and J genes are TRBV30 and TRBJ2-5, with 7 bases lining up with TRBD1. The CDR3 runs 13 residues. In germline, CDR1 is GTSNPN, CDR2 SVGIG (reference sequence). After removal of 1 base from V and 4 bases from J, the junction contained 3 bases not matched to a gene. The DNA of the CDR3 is TGTGCCTGGAGTGGACAGGGTTTAGAGACCCAGTACTTC. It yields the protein CAWSGQGLETQYF. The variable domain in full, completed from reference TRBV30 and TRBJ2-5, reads SQTIHQWPATLVQPVGSPLSLECTVEGTSNPNLYWYRQAAGRGLQLLFYSVGIGQISSEVPQNLSASRPQDRQFILSSKKLLLSDSGFYLCAWSGQGLETQYFGPGTRLLVL.

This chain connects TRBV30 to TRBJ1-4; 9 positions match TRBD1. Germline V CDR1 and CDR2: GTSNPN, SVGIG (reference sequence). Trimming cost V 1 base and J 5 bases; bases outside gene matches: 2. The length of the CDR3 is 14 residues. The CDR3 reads CAWSAGTGNEKLFF. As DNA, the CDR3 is TGTGCCTGGAGTGCCGGGACAGGGAATGAAAAACTGTTTTTT.

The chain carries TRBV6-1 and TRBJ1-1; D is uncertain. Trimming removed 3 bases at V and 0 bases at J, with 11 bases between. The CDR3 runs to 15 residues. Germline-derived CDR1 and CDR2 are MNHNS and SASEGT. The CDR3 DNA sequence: TGTGCCAGCAGTGATCAGGCCCTTATGAACACTGAAGCTTTCTTT. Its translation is CASSDQALMNTEAFF.

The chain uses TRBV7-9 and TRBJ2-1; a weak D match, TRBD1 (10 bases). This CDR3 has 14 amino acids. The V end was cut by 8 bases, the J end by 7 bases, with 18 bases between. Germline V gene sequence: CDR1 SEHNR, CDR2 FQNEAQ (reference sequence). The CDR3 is CASRQGAGGNEQFF. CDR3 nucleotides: TGTGCCAGCCGACAGGGGGCGGGAGGGAATGAGCAGTTCTTC.

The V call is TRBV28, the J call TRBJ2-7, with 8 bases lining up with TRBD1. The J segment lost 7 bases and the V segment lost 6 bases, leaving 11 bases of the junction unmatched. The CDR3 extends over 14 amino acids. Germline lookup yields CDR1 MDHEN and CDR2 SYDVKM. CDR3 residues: CASSSKTGAAEQYF. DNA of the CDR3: TGTGCCAGCAGCAGCAAGACAGGGGCAGCTGAGCAGTACTTC. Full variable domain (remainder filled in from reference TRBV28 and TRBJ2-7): DVKVTQSSRYLVKRTGEKVFLECVQDMDHENMFWYRQDPGLGLRLIYFSYDVKMKEKGDIPEGYSVSREKKERFSLILESASTNQTSMYLCASSSKTGAAEQYFGPGTRLTVT.

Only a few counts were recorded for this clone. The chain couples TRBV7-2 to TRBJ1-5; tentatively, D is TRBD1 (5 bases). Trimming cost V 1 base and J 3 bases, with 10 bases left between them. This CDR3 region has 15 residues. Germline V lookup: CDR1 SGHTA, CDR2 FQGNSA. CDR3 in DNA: TGTGCCAGCAGCTTAGTCTCAGGGAACAATCAGCCCCAGCATTTT. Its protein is CASSLVSGNNQPQHF. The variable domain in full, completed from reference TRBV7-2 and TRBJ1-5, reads GAGVSQSPSNKVTEKGKDVELRCDPISGHTALYWYRQSLGQGLEFLIYFQGNSAPDKSGLPSDRFSAERTGGSVSTLTIQRTQQEDSAVYLCASSLVSGNNQPQHFGDGTRLSIL.

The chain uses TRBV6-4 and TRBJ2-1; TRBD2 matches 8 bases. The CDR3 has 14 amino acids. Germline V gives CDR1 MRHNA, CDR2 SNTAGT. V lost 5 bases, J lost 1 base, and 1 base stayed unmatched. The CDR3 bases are TGTGCCAGCAGTCGGGGGGGGTCCTACAATGAGCAGTTCTTC. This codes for CASSRGGSYNEQFF.

The CDR3 here is CASSLDRGRETQYF. CDR3 coding DNA: TGTGCCAGCAGCTTAGACAGGGGAAGGGAGACCCAGTACTTC. The rearrangement joins TRBV7-2 to TRBJ2-5; 7 bases match TRBD1. The CDR3 has 14 residues. From germline, CDR1 is SGHTA and CDR2 FQGNSA. Trimming took 1 base from V and 5 from J; bases not matched to a gene: 4. Drawing the rest from reference TRBV7-2 and TRBJ2-5, the complete variable domain is GAGVSQSPSNKVTEKGKDVELRCDPISGHTALYWYRQSLGQGLEFLIYFQGNSAPDKSGLPSDRFSAERTGGSVSTLTIQRTQQEDSAVYLCASSLDRGRETQYFGPGTRLLVL.

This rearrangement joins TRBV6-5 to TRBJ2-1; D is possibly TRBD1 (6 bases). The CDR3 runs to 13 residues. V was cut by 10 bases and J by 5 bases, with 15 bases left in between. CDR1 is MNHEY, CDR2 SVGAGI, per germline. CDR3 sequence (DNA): TGTGCCATCATAGACAGGTCCAACAATGAGCAGTTCTTC. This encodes CAIIDRSNNEQFF.

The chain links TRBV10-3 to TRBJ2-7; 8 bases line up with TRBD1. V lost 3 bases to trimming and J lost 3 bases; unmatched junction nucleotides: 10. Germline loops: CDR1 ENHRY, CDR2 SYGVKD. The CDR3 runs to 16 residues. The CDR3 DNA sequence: TGTGCCATCAGTGAAGGAGGACAGGGAAGGGGCTACGAGCAGTACTTC. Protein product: CAISEGGQGRGYEQYF.

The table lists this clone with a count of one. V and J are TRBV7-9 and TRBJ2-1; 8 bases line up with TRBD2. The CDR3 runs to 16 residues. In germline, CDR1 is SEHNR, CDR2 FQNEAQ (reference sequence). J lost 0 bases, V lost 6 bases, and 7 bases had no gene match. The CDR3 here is CASSRTSSSSYNEQFF. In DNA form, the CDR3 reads TGTGCCAGCAGTCGGACTAGCAGTAGCTCCTACAATGAGCAGTTCTTC.